This T cell receptor (beta chain) emerged from a study of HIV-infected patients and healthy controls. Between the trimmed V and J ends, which lost 2 bases and 0 bases, there was a span of 8 bases. CDR1 is SGHRS, CDR2 YFSETQ, per germline. The CDR3 runs to 14 residues. TCRdb called the 5' RACE reads again in MiXCR, with one record for every CDR3 protein. The data contain roughly 68,000 distinct CDR3 sequences, 19% of them seen just once; the ten biggest clones take up over 1.1%. This clonotype was seen ten or more times. The TCR sequence derives from a human donor in good health. Input material: CD4+ T cells from blood. The rearrangement uses TRBV5-1 and TRBJ1-1; no reliable D call. CDR3: CASSFDGLNTEAFF. The CDR3 coding sequence is TGCGCCAGCAGCTTTGACGGACTGAACACTGAAGCTTTCTTT.